A single sample gave rise to the 13 T cell receptor beta chains below, sequenced in a study of blood T cell repertoires in COVID-19. Libraries were prepared by immunoSEQ multiplex PCR; TCRdb keeps only in-frame clonotypes and omits some of them. The profile covers some 51,000 clones, with 75% to 95% appearing a single time and about 6.2% taken by the ten largest. The sample consisted of peripheral blood. These receptors originate from a man aged 40-49 years with acute or convalescent COVID-19.

V usage is TRBV10-1 and J usage is TRBJ2-1, with 11 bases identical to TRBD2. Germline assignment: CDR1 WNHNN and CDR2 SYGVQD (reference sequence). The CDR3 length is 15 residues. Germline trimming cut 0 bases from V and 6 bases from J; bases unmatched to any gene: 1. Here the CDR3 DNA reads TGCGCCAGCAGTGAGTCAGGACTAGCGGGCAATGAGCAGTTCTTC. As protein: CASSESGLAGNEQFF.

The rearrangement uses TRBV2 and TRBJ1-2, with 9 positions matching TRBD1. CDR1 is SNHLY and CDR2 is FYNNEI in the germline V gene. With V trimmed by 7 bases and J by 1 base, 7 bases remained unmatched. The CDR3 is made up of 15 amino acids. The CDR3 sequence is CASTHGTGSNYGYTF. The CDR3 nucleotides are TGTGCCAGCACACACGGGACAGGGAGTAACTATGGCTACACCTTC. The full variable domain, in which reference TRBV2 and TRBJ1-2 provide the parts outside the CDR3, is EPEVTQTPSHQVTQMGQEVILRCVPISNHLYFYWYRQILGQKVEFLVSFYNNEISEKSEIFDDQFSVERPDGSNFTLKIRSTKLEDSAMYFCASTHGTGSNYGYTFGSGTRLTVV.

The genes are TRBV11-2 and TRBJ1-4; no definite D call. The V gene lost 6 bases and the J gene lost 7 bases, with 6 bases spanning the gap. The germline V gene has CDR1 SGHAT and CDR2 FQNNGV. This CDR3 contains 11 residues. The CDR3 nucleotides are TGTGCCAGCAGGGGAGGTGAAAAACTGTTTTTT. Translation gives CASRGGEKLFF.

The chain employs TRBV9 and TRBJ2-5, with 8 nucleotides matching TRBD1. Germline V lookup: CDR1 SGDLS, CDR2 YYNGEE. This CDR3 is 16 amino acids long. Trimming cost V 4 bases and J 2 bases; bases outside gene matches: 10. In nucleotides, the CDR3 is TGTGCCAGCAGCCCCCGACAGGGGAGGCAACAAGAGACCCAGTACTTC. It is translated as CASSPRQGRQQETQYF.

This clone was seen a single time. J is TRBJ2-3 and V is TRBV10-1, with TRBD1 identical over 7 bases. Looked up from germline, CDR1 is WNHNN and CDR2 is SYGVQD (reference sequence). This CDR3 region has 14 residues. The junction had 6 bases not matched to a gene; V was cut back by 3 bases and J by 6 bases. In nucleotides, the CDR3 is TGCGCCAGCAGTGAAGAGGGGGCGGGCGATACGCAGTATTTT. This encodes CASSEEGAGDTQYF.

The V gene is TRBV9, the J gene TRBJ2-7; 9 bases fit TRBD1. The V gene's germline CDR1 is SGDLS and CDR2 YYNGEE. The trim removed 2 bases at V and 4 bases at J, leaving 7 bases unmatched. The CDR3 runs 15 residues. The CDR3 bases are TGTGCCAGCAGCGTTTCCGGGACAGGGATGTACGAGCAGTACTTC. This gives the protein CASSVSGTGMYEQYF.

V is TRBV21-1 and J is TRBJ1-1. TRBV21-1 is flagged as a pseudogene. The CDR3 has 10 residues. CDR3 region: CASSKDLVSF. The CDR3 DNA reads as TGTGCCAGCAGCAAAGACCTAGTCTCCTTT.

V is TRBV30 and J is TRBJ1-2, with a possible D match to TRBD1 (5 bases). Trimming removed 4 bases at V and 8 bases at J, with 20 bases between. This CDR3 is 14 amino acids long. CDR1 and CDR2 (germline): GTSNPN, SVGIG (reference sequence). The CDR3 is CAWTVGMGLTGYTF. CDR3 bases: TGTGCCTGGACGGTTGGGATGGGACTCACCGGCTACACCTTC.

The rearrangement uses TRBV2 and TRBJ2-5; TRBD2 matches 8 bases. The junction had 10 bases not matched to a gene; V was cut back by 7 bases and J by 3 bases. The CDR3 covers 15 residues. Per the germline V gene, CDR1 is SNHLY and CDR2 is FYNNEI. CDR3 in amino acids: CASTLPVLAEETQYF. CDR3 in DNA: TGTGCCAGCACCCTTCCCGTACTAGCGGAAGAGACCCAGTACTTC.

This chain joins TRBV2 and TRBJ2-1; TRBD1 matches at 8 bases. V lost 4 bases and J lost 7; bases outside the gene matches: 0. CDR3 size: 12 residues. CDR1 is SNHLY, CDR2 FYNNEI, per germline. The CDR3 region is CASSGQGNEQFF. In nucleotides, the CDR3 is TGTGCCAGCAGTGGACAGGGGAATGAGCAGTTCTTC.

This clone has only one observation. The rearrangement links TRBV27 to TRBJ1-1; D is perhaps TRBD1 (6 bases). Trimming stripped 4 bases from V and 2 bases from J, with 11 bases between. Germline assignment: CDR1 MNHEY and CDR2 SMNVEV (reference sequence). This CDR3 has 14 residues. CDR3 sequence: CASSYRERNTEAFF. DNA of the CDR3: TGTGCCAGCAGTTACAGGGAACGTAACACTGAAGCTTTCTTT.

This chain connects TRBV5-1 to TRBJ2-1, with 16 bases aligning to TRBD2. The CDR3 is 18 amino acids. J was trimmed by 1 base and V by 0 bases; bases with no gene match: 1. CDR1 and CDR2 (germline): SGHRS, YFSETQ. Here the CDR3 reads CASSLVGLAGGSYNEQFF. In DNA, the CDR3 is TGCGCCAGCAGCTTGGTGGGACTAGCGGGGGGGTCCTACAATGAGCAGTTCTTC.

This chain joins TRBV3-1 (or the pseudogene TRBV3-2) and TRBJ2-3; D possibly corresponds to TRBD1 (6 bases). Germline loops: CDR1 LGHDT, CDR2 YNNKEL (reference sequence). Trimming removed 1 base at V and 3 bases at J, with 11 bases between. The CDR3 is made up of 15 amino acids. The CDR3 region has the DNA TGTGCCAGCAGCCAAGGGGGGCTGAGGACAGATACGCAGTATTTT. Translated, it gives CASSQGGLRTDTQYF.